Sequencing of this TCR beta chain was carried out in a study of cytomegalovirus exposure and HLA in healthy donors. In the study overall: Of around 410 genotyped donors, around 86% grouped in the Caucasian-associated ancestry cluster. Study-wide results and limits: In a later analysis, around 18,000 TCR beta sequences were associated with HLA alleles at 0.05 false discovery rate. A later analysis revealed that TCR association rates differed between HLA loci, peaking at DRB1 and bottoming out at HLA-C. The HLA-A and HLA-B alleles of most subjects were reportedly predicted accurately from TCR beta sequences.

Trimming cost V 8 bases and J 3 bases, with 8 bases left between them. There are 12 residues in the CDR3. The germline CDR1 and CDR2 sequences are MDHEN and SYDVKM. Both 60 Vbeta primers and 13 Jbeta primers went into the PCR. The protocol was immunoSEQ multiplex PCR, while the TCRdb copy is restricted to in-frame clones and leaves out a portion. The sample includes about 150,000 clones, about 74% of them seen just once. With respect to this clone: Its matching antigen is unknown.

The sequence derives from a woman aged 40 to 55 in good health and CMV-seronegative. Specimen: PBMCs. This chain joins TRBV28 and TRBJ1-5; a weak D match, TRBD1 (6 bases). CDR3 protein: CASRDTNQPQHF. The DNA for the CDR3 is TGTGCCAGCCGGGACACCAATCAGCCCCAGCATTTT. Complete variable domain (other parts from reference TRBV28 and TRBJ1-5): DVKVTQSSRYLVKRTGEKVFLECVQDMDHENMFWYRQDPGLGLRLIYFSYDVKMKEKGDIPEGYSVSREKKERFSLILESASTNQTSMYLCASRDTNQPQHFGDGTRLSIL.